A selection of T cell receptor beta chains follows, all from one sample in a study of T cell repertoires in cytomegalovirus infection. TCRdb recomputed calls from the reads with MiXCR, one row per CDR3 protein. The sample lists approximately 500,000 distinct CDR3 sequences; about 11% were seen once. Sequencing was carried out using PBMCs. The origin of the receptors is a human donor in good health (CMV status not recorded). Some clones in this sample may be carry-over from other donors' samples. Each CDR3 is given with its conserved first and last residue. The order of the fields is CDR3 DNA, CDR3 protein, J gene, clone size, V gene, D gene. The D gene is left open where the match is weak. Clone size appears in some rows only: once, few, many, or a class for an expanded clone.

CDR3 DNA: TGTGCCAGCAGTCAAGGGGCAGGGGGCGGACAAGAGACCCAGTACTTC
CDR3 protein: CASSQGAGGGQETQYF
J gene: TRBJ2-5
clone size: many
V gene: TRBV28
D gene: TRBD1

CDR3 DNA: TGTGCCAGCAGCTTTGGGGTAGGGGGAAACATTCAGTACTTC
CDR3 protein: CASSFGVGGNIQYF
J gene: TRBJ2-4
clone size: many
V gene: TRBV13
D gene: NA

CDR3 DNA: TGCGCCAGCAGTGCTAGCCAAGAGACCCAGTACTTC
CDR3 protein: CASSASQETQYF
J gene: TRBJ2-5
clone size: many
V gene: TRBV5-1
D gene: NA

CDR3 DNA: TGTGCCCTAAGGCCCGCGGGGAACACTGAAGCTTTCTTT
CDR3 protein: CALRPAGNTEAFF
J gene: TRBJ1-1
clone size: many
V gene: TRBV6-6
D gene: NA

CDR3 DNA: TGTGCCAGCAGCTTGCTAGCGGGGGTGGGGTACCAAGAGACCCAGTACTTC
CDR3 protein: CASSLLAGVGYQETQYF
J gene: TRBJ2-5
clone size: many
V gene: TRBV7-9
D gene: TRBD2

CDR3 DNA: TGCGCCGCTAGAACAGGGATGAACACTGAAGCTTTCTTT
CDR3 protein: CAARTGMNTEAFF
J gene: TRBJ1-1
clone size: many
V gene: TRBV5-1
D gene: NA

CDR3 DNA: TGTGCCCGCCCTGGGGGCACCGGGGAGCTGTTTTTT
CDR3 protein: CARPGGTGELFF
J gene: TRBJ2-2
clone size: few
V gene: TRBV2
D gene: NA

CDR3 DNA: TGCAGCGTTGCCCGGGACCCATACAATGAGCAGTTCTTC
CDR3 protein: CSVARDPYNEQFF
J gene: TRBJ2-1
clone size: many
V gene: TRBV29-1
D gene: NA

CDR3 DNA: TGCAGTGCTAGACCTTGGACTAGCGCCAATGAGCAGTTCTTC
CDR3 protein: CSARPWTSANEQFF
J gene: TRBJ2-1
clone size: many
V gene: TRBV20-1
D gene: TRBD2

CDR3 DNA: TGTGCCAGCAATGTTAAAGCCTACGAGCAGTACTTC
CDR3 protein: CASNVKAYEQYF
J gene: TRBJ2-7
clone size: NA
V gene: TRBV28
D gene: NA

CDR3 DNA: TGTGCCAGCAGTGGTAGCGGGACCCCCACAGATACGCAGTATTTT
CDR3 protein: CASSGSGTPTDTQYF
J gene: TRBJ2-3
clone size: NA
V gene: TRBV6-4
D gene: TRBD2

CDR3 DNA: TGTGCCAGCAGTTTATCGCAGGGGCGCTTGGTCGGAGGCGAGCAGTACTTC
CDR3 protein: CASSLSQGRLVGGEQYF
J gene: TRBJ2-7
clone size: many
V gene: TRBV28
D gene: NA